This entry lists 11 T cell receptor beta chains sequenced from one sample in a study of Ad26.COV2.S vaccination and SARS-CoV-2 variants. Treatment noted: around 19 received Ad26.COV2.S at low or high dose, single or two shots; about 5 received placebo; per-sample allocation not given. Samples were taken on day 63 after the first vaccine or placebo injection. This table comes from immunoSEQ multiplex PCR, and its TCRdb copy is limited to in-frame clones, with some not included. Counted here are 450,000 to 550,000 clones, roughly nine tenths occurring once; the ten biggest clones make up 1.7%. Sequences were derived from peripheral blood, sampled in a trial of Ad26.COV2.S vaccine versus placebo. The receptors originated from a person between 18 and 65 years old who received the Ad26.COV2.S COVID-19 vaccine or a placebo.

The chain joins TRBV9 to TRBJ2-3; TRBD2 matches 7 bases. CDR1 is SGDLS and CDR2 is YYNGEE in the germline V gene. This CDR3 contains 15 residues. The J segment lost 4 bases and the V segment lost 2 bases, leaving 7 bases of the junction unmatched. CDR3 DNA: TGTGCCAGCAGCGTCCGAGCGGGAAACTCAGATACGCAGTATTTT. Amino acid sequence: CASSVRAGNSDTQYF.

The V and J genes are TRBV19 and TRBJ2-1; 7 bases are shared with TRBD1. CDR1 and CDR2 from the germline V gene are LNHDA and SQIVND (reference sequence). The ends lost 6 bases at V and 2 bases at J; junction bases unmatched: 10. CDR3 size: 16 residues. CDR3 in DNA: TGTGCCAGTAGAAAAAATACAGGGGTCCCCTACAATGAGCAGTTCTTC. This encodes CASRKNTGVPYNEQFF.

The CDR3 loop reads CASSHPVGVQPQHF. The CDR3 DNA follows: TGTGCCAGCAGTCACCCGGTGGGGGTTCAGCCCCAGCATTTT. The chain uses TRBV6-2 or TRBV6-3 and TRBJ1-5; D is possibly TRBD1 (5 bases). There are 14 residues in the CDR3. Germline V gene data show CDR1 as MNHEY and CDR2 as SVGEGT. V dropped 5 bases and J dropped 6 bases, with 14 bases sitting between them.

DNA of the CDR3: TGTGCCAGCAGCTTAGACCTGAGTGCGCCGTCCTACGAGCAGTACTTC. Its translation is CASSLDLSAPSYEQYF. The chain links TRBV7-2 to TRBJ2-7; no definite D call. CDR3 length: 16 amino acids. The V end lost 1 base, the J end lost 1 base, and 14 bases lay between the germline ends. Germline V gene sequence: CDR1 SGHTA, CDR2 FQGNSA.

The J gene is TRBJ2-2, the V gene TRBV11-2; 7 bases line up with TRBD1. After removal of 5 bases from V and 0 bases from J, the junction contained 9 bases not matched to a gene. The length of the CDR3 is 17 residues. Per germline, CDR1 SGHAT and CDR2 FQNNGV. The CDR3 loop reads CASSLGPDRTNTGELFF. In nucleotides, the CDR3 is TGTGCCAGCAGCCTCGGCCCGGACAGGACGAACACCGGGGAGCTGTTTTTT.

The chain links TRBV7-2 to TRBJ2-2; 10 bases match TRBD1. CDR1 is SGHTA, CDR2 FQGNSA, per germline. The junction had 4 bases not matched to a gene; V was cut back by 2 bases and J by 4 bases. This CDR3 region has 16 residues. The DNA for the CDR3 is TGTGCCAGCAGCTTACTGGGACAGGGGTCCACCGGGGAGCTGTTTTTT. As protein: CASSLLGQGSTGELFF.

This clone appeared once. J is TRBJ2-7 and V is TRBV2; perhaps D is TRBD1 or TRBD2 (5 bases each). The V end was cut by 9 bases, the J end by 12 bases, with 27 bases between. Germline V lookup: CDR1 SNHLY, CDR2 FYNNEI. The CDR3 is made up of 14 amino acids. Written as DNA, the CDR3 is TGTGCCAGTTCAGGGCAGCCCCATAGCGAGCTTTGGTACTTC. The encoded protein is CASSGQPHSELWYF.

The genes are TRBV30 and TRBJ1-2, with TRBD1 matching 7 bases. Germline assignment: CDR1 GTSNPN and CDR2 SVGIG (reference sequence). V lost 3 bases to trimming and J lost 2 bases; unmatched junction nucleotides: 9. The CDR3 loop spans 15 amino acids. The CDR3 is CAWSPTRQGNYGYTF. The CDR3 DNA reads TGTGCCTGGAGCCCAACCCGACAGGGCAACTATGGCTACACCTTC.

This clone was counted between two and nine times. This sequence joins TRBV5-5 and TRBJ1-1; D not certain. V lost 4 bases to trimming and J lost 4 bases, with 11 bases between them. The CDR3 totals 13 residues. Germline V lookup: CDR1 SGHKS, CDR2 YYEKEE (reference sequence). The CDR3: CASSPASSTEAFF. The CDR3, as DNA: TGTGCCAGCAGCCCCGCAAGCTCCACTGAAGCTTTCTTT. The complete variable domain, with remaining parts taken from reference TRBV5-5 and TRBJ1-1, reads DAGVTQSPTHLIKTRGQQVTLRCSPISGHKSVSWYQQVLGQGPQFIFQYYEKEERGRGNFPDRFSARQFPNYSSELNVNALLLGDSALYLCASSPASSTEAFFGQGTRLTVV.

The chain couples TRBV18 to TRBJ1-1, with TRBD1 as a possible D gene (6 bases). Trimming cost V 6 bases and J 0 bases, with 20 bases left between them. The CDR3 runs to 17 residues. Germline loops: CDR1 KGHSH, CDR2 LQKENI. CDR3 in amino acids: CASSYAGQGRLNTEAFF. The CDR3 bases are TGTGCCAGCTCGTACGCCGGGCAGGGGAGGCTGAACACTGAAGCTTTCTTT.

In nucleotides, the CDR3 is TGCGCCAGCAGCCCAAGGACTAGCGGGAGTCTTGATGAGCAGTTCTTC. As protein: CASSPRTSGSLDEQFF. This rearrangement joins TRBV5-1 to TRBJ2-1; TRBD2 matches at 13 bases. The CDR3 is 16 residues long. V trimming: 4 bases; J trimming: 8 bases; junction bases outside the gene matches: 9. Germline V gene sequence: CDR1 SGHRS, CDR2 YFSETQ.